This is a list of T cell receptor beta chains from one sample in a study of shared clonotypes between healthy human individuals. The protocol was immunoSEQ multiplex PCR, while the TCRdb copy is restricted to in-frame clones and leaves out a portion. In the table there are about 1 million clones, more than 60% of which are singletons. Sequenced: memory CD4+ T cells sorted from blood. The source of these receptors is a man aged 18 to 30 in good health. CDR3s include the opening cysteine and the closing phenylalanine or tryptophan. D genes are given only for firm matches. A clone size is listed for some rows: how often the clone was seen (once, few, many), or a class if it is expanded.

v_gene: TRBV11-2
d_gene: -
j_gene: TRBJ2-3
abundance: -
CDR3nt: TGTGCCAGCAGCCTAAGCACAGGAGATACGCAGTATTTT
CDR3aa: CASSLSTGDTQYF

v_gene: TRBV25-1
d_gene: TRBD2
j_gene: TRBJ2-7
abundance: -
CDR3nt: TGTGCCAGCAGTAGACTAGCGGGAAGCTCCTACGAGCAGTACTTC
CDR3aa: CASSRLAGSSYEQYF

v_gene: TRBV4-1
d_gene: -
j_gene: TRBJ2-4
abundance: -
CDR3nt: TGCGCCAGCAGCCTCCGGGACCAAGGGAACATTCAGTACTTC
CDR3aa: CASSLRDQGNIQYF

v_gene: TRBV18
d_gene: -
j_gene: TRBJ2-1
abundance: -
CDR3nt: TGTGCCAGCTCCAGGAGCGGATACAATGAGCAGTTCTTC
CDR3aa: CASSRSGYNEQFF

v_gene: TRBV27
d_gene: -
j_gene: TRBJ2-1
abundance: -
CDR3nt: TGTGCCAGCAGTACCAACTCCTACAATGAGCAGTTCTTC
CDR3aa: CASSTNSYNEQFF

v_gene: TRBV11-3
d_gene: -
j_gene: TRBJ2-2
abundance: -
CDR3nt: TGTGCCAGCAGCCTGGAGAACACCGGGGAGCTGTTTTTT
CDR3aa: CASSLENTGELFF

v_gene: TRBV27
d_gene: -
j_gene: TRBJ1-1
abundance: once
CDR3nt: TGTGCCAGCGGCTTTAGGGGCACTGAAGCTTTCTTT
CDR3aa: CASGFRGTEAFF

v_gene: TRBV6-5
d_gene: TRBD1
j_gene: TRBJ2-5
abundance: -
CDR3nt: TGTGCCAGCAGTCTAGGGGGCCGCGAGACCCAGTACTTC
CDR3aa: CASSLGGRETQYF

v_gene: TRBV5-6
d_gene: -
j_gene: TRBJ2-5
abundance: -
CDR3nt: TGTGCCAGCAGCCGTGTCAGGGTTACAGAGACCCAGTACTTC
CDR3aa: CASSRVRVTETQYF

v_gene: TRBV11-2
d_gene: -
j_gene: TRBJ2-2
abundance: -
CDR3nt: TGTGCCAGCAGCCAAGGGGGGCAGAACACCGGGGAGCTGTTTTTT
CDR3aa: CASSQGGQNTGELFF

v_gene: TRBV7-2
d_gene: -
j_gene: TRBJ1-1
abundance: once
CDR3nt: TGTGCCAGCAGGCCGGACAGCCTGAACACTGAAGCTTTCTTT
CDR3aa: CASRPDSLNTEAFF

v_gene: TRBV4-2
d_gene: -
j_gene: TRBJ2-4
abundance: -
CDR3nt: TGTGCCAGCAGCCAAGAGGCAGGTGGTAGTGGAAACATTCAGTACTTC
CDR3aa: CASSQEAGGSGNIQYF

v_gene: TRBV6-1
d_gene: TRBD1
j_gene: TRBJ2-1
abundance: -
CDR3nt: TGTGCCAGCAGTTCCAGGGGGCTTGGCTTGAATGAGCAGTTCTTC
CDR3aa: CASSSRGLGLNEQFF

v_gene: TRBV19
d_gene: TRBD1
j_gene: TRBJ2-3
abundance: once
CDR3nt: TGTGCCAGTAGTATTAAAGGGGGCGGCCCTCAGCCGCAGTATTTT
CDR3aa: CASSIKGGGPQPQYF

v_gene: TRBV29-1
d_gene: TRBD2
j_gene: TRBJ2-1
abundance: -
CDR3nt: TGCAGCGTTGAAGATCTGGGCACTAGCGGTTACAATGAGCAGTTCTTC
CDR3aa: CSVEDLGTSGYNEQFF

v_gene: TRBV23-1
d_gene: -
j_gene: TRBJ2-2
abundance: -
CDR3nt: TGCGCCAGCAGTCAACCCAGGCTTCCCTGGGATTGGAACACCGGGGAGCTGTTTTTT
CDR3aa: CASSQPRLPWDWNTGELFF

v_gene: TRBV7-9
d_gene: TRBD1
j_gene: TRBJ1-6
abundance: few
CDR3nt: TGTGCCAGCAGCTTAGGAGTTGGGACAGGGAATTCACCCCTCCACTTT
CDR3aa: CASSLGVGTGNSPLHF

v_gene: TRBV5-1
d_gene: TRBD1
j_gene: TRBJ2-3
abundance: once
CDR3nt: TGCGCCAGCAGCTTGGCCCTCGGGACAGGGATAGATACGCAGTATTTT
CDR3aa: CASSLALGTGIDTQYF

v_gene: TRBV6-5
d_gene: TRBD1
j_gene: TRBJ2-1
abundance: -
CDR3nt: TGTGCCAGCAGCGGAGACAGGGGCTTTGGGCAGTTCTTC
CDR3aa: CASSGDRGFGQFF

v_gene: TRBV19
d_gene: -
j_gene: TRBJ1-5
abundance: -
CDR3nt: TGTGCCAGTAGTATAGCTTCGACAGGTTATAGCAATCAGCCCCAGCATTTT
CDR3aa: CASSIASTGYSNQPQHF